The clone carrying this T cell receptor beta chain is medium-sized (0.01 to 0.1%) by share. This specimen comes from a study of neurological immune-mediated disorders. With 10-nucleotide random UMIs included, cDNA was synthesized by 5'RACE. TCRdb processed the 5' RACE reads anew with MiXCR; each CDR3 protein has one entry. The sample has more than 35,000 distinct CDR3 sequences; under 13% are singletons. This sequence originates from a woman in her 30s with HTLV-1-associated myelopathy (HAM/TSP). The sequencing input was PBMCs.

The CDR3 is CASTPDRRGDTQYF. CDR3 bases: TGTGCCAGCACCCCGGACAGGAGGGGGGATACGCAGTATTTT. V and J are TRBV12-3 or TRBV12-4 and TRBJ2-3, with D maybe TRBD1 (7 bases). CDR3 length: 14 residues. V gave up 7 bases and J gave up 6 bases, with 17 bases separating them.